Sequencing of this T cell receptor beta chain was carried out in a study of identical twins. Study-wide points: Weaker excess twin sharing was seen among beta out-of-frame sequences.

Concerning this clonotype: Its antigen is still unknown.

TCRdb fed the 5' RACE reads into MiXCR, producing one record per CDR3 protein. The table includes about 430,000 distinct CDR3 sequences, about a fifth detected once. Germline assignment: CDR1 MDHEN and CDR2 SYDVKM. The CDR3 length is 19 residues. Trimming shortened V by 3 bases and J by 0 bases, and 22 bases separated the two germline ends. J is TRBJ2-3 and V is TRBV28; D possibly corresponds to TRBD1 (8 bases). This clonotype was sampled from a man aged 45-65 years in good health. Material for sequencing was naive T cells sorted from blood. In DNA, the CDR3 is TGTGCCAGCAGTTTGACAGGGGTGGTGGAGCGGGGTAGCACAGATACGCAGTATTTT. Encoded protein: CASSLTGVVERGSTDTQYF.